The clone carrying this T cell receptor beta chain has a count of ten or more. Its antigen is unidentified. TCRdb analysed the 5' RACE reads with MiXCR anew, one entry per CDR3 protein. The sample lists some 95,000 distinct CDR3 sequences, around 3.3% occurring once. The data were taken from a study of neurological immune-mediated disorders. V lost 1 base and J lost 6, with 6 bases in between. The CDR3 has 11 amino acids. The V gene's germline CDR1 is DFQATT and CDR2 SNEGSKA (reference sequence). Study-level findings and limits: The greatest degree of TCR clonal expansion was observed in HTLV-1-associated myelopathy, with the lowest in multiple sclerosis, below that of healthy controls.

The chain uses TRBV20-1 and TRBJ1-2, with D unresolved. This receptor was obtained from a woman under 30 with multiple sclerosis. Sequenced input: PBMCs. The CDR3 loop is CSARVQDGYTF. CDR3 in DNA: TGCAGTGCTAGAGTTCAGGATGGCTACACCTTC.